Shown below are 11 T cell receptor beta chains from a single sample sequenced in a study of beta chain features in type 1 diabetes. Isolated RNA was reverse transcribed in full, so expressed TCRB transcripts were sequenced. Generated by immunoSEQ multiplex PCR, the TCRdb table keeps only in-frame clones and is missing some. The profile shows hundreds of thousands of clones, approximately 31% of them singletons. The sample comprised naive CD4+ T cells from blood. The receptors stem from a man in his late teens or twenties in good health.

The chain employs TRBV2 and TRBJ2-7; D unclear. Germline V lookup: CDR1 SNHLY, CDR2 FYNNEI. V was shortened by 5 bases and J by 3 bases, with 11 bases between the two germline ends. This CDR3 region has 13 residues. This CDR3 reads CASSPLSDYEQYF. The CDR3 DNA follows: TGTGCCAGCAGTCCTCTGTCAGACTACGAGCAGTACTTC.

A few counts support this clone. V and J are TRBV7-2 and TRBJ2-7; D is ambiguous. The V end was cut by 2 bases, the J end by 2 bases, with 19 bases between. The CDR3 loop spans 17 amino acids. Germline V lookup: CDR1 SGHTA, CDR2 FQGNSA. CDR3 in DNA: TGTGCCAGCAGCTTACGTGGTCACGTGAACGTGCCCTACGAGCAGTACTTC. Translation: CASSLRGHVNVPYEQYF.

This clone was observed a handful of times. The chain carries TRBV10-3 and TRBJ2-2; D not resolved. Germline lookup yields CDR1 ENHRY and CDR2 SYGVKD. V was shortened by 4 bases and J by 0 bases, with 3 bases between the two germline ends. The CDR3 sequence is 13 residues long. CDR3 protein: CAISGTNTGELFF. CDR3 sequence (DNA): TGTGCCATCAGTGGCACGAACACCGGGGAGCTGTTTTTT.

A few counts support this clone. J is TRBJ1-2 and V is TRBV2; D may be TRBD1 (5 bases). The CDR3 totals 15 residues. Deletions cut 7 bases from V and 7 bases from J, with 22 bases between. Germline V lookup: CDR1 SNHLY, CDR2 FYNNEI. The CDR3 region has the DNA TGTGCCAGCACGTACGGTCAGGGTGCCTTCGGTGGCTACACCTTC. Protein sequence: CASTYGQGAFGGYTF.

CDR3 amino acids: CAWSKGTPAMEQFF. The CDR3, as DNA: TGTGCCTGGAGTAAGGGTACTCCGGCCATGGAGCAGTTCTTC. V gene TRBV30 combines with J gene TRBJ2-1; D call uncertain. CDR3 length equals 14 residues. Germline V gene sequence: CDR1 GTSNPN, CDR2 SVGIG (reference sequence). The ends were cut back, 2 bases at V and 10 bases at J, with 18 bases in the middle.

V and J are TRBV30 and TRBJ1-5; D possibly corresponds to TRBD1 (5 bases). V was pared by 5 bases and J by 7 bases, with 15 bases between. CDR1 and CDR2 (germline): GTSNPN, SVGIG (reference sequence). CDR3 length: 13 amino acids. This CDR3 reads CAWGKQGAQPQHF. CDR3 DNA sequence: TGTGCCTGGGGGAAGCAAGGGGCACAGCCCCAGCATTTT.

CDR3 coding DNA: TGTGCCAGCAGCTTATCCGGTCGGGGCGGATATACGCAGTATTTT. Translating gives CASSLSGRGGYTQYF. The genes are TRBV5-4 and TRBJ2-3; D is perhaps TRBD1 or TRBD2 (5 bases each). Trimming left V 2 bases short and J 7 bases short, with 17 bases between. CDR1 is SGHNT and CDR2 is YYREEE in the germline V gene (reference sequence). The CDR3 runs to 15 residues. The full variable domain, in which reference TRBV5-4 and TRBJ2-3 provide the parts outside the CDR3, is ETGVTQSPTHLIKTRGQQVTLRCSSQSGHNTVSWYQQALGQGPQFIFQYYREEENGRGNFPPRFSGLQFPNYSSELNVNALELDDSALYLCASSLSGRGGYTQYFGPGTRLTVL.

This clone was recorded a few times. The chain is built from TRBV30 and TRBJ2-7; 7 nucleotides match TRBD1. The CDR3 has 14 residues. The V and J ends lost 0 bases and 6 bases, in that order; junction bases with no gene match: 8. In germline, CDR1 is GTSNPN, CDR2 SVGIG (reference sequence). The DNA for the CDR3 is TGTGCCTGGAGTGTACGGCACAGGGGCGCCGAGCAGTACTTC. Its translation is CAWSVRHRGAEQYF.

The V call is TRBV19, the J call TRBJ2-7; D is undetermined. Germline CDR1 LNHDA, CDR2 SQIVND (reference sequence). The CDR3 has 14 residues. Trimming pared 4 bases from V and 0 bases from J, leaving 10 bases between. The CDR3 loop reads CASSTVGSSYEQYF. As DNA, the CDR3 is TGTGCCAGTAGTACGGTCGGGTCCTCCTACGAGCAGTACTTC.

The rearrangement joins TRBV4-2 to TRBJ2-1; no reliable D call. The CDR3 extends over 14 amino acids. V lost 1 base, J lost 7 bases, and 11 bases lay in between. Germline CDR1 reads LGHNA; CDR2 reads YNFKEQ. The CDR3 is CASSQATKRNEQFF. In nucleotides, the CDR3 is TGTGCCAGCAGCCAAGCTACCAAACGGAATGAGCAGTTCTTC.

In this sample, this clone turned up a few times. The chain uses TRBV5-4 and TRBJ2-7; tentative D call: TRBD2 (6 bases). Trimming stripped 3 bases from V and 2 bases from J, with 15 bases between. The CDR3 covers 15 residues. Germline assignment: CDR1 SGHNT and CDR2 YYREEE (reference sequence). The CDR3: CASSSGTARTYEQYF. As DNA, the CDR3 is TGTGCCAGCAGCTCCGGGACTGCCCGTACCTACGAGCAGTACTTC.